This TCR beta chain was sequenced during a study of molecular identifiers for immune sequencing clone quantification. This clonotype came up many times. Its target is not known. When naive CD8 T cells were sorted, they were gated as CD8+CD4-CCR7+CD45RA+. CDR1 and CDR2 from the germline V gene are DFQATT and SNEGSKA (reference sequence). The CDR3 covers 14 residues. V was clipped by 5 bases and J by 7 bases; unmatched bases: 10. For bulk TCR libraries, previously described methods and listed TCR primers were used. TCRdb re-called the PCR reads through MiXCR, storing one row per CDR3 protein. The sample records about 330,000 distinct CDR3 sequences, roughly a quarter being singletons. Overall study findings and caveats: Highly expanded clone sizes could be underestimated by identical TCR molecules sharing a barcode. Whereas naive cells kept under 1% of molecules in clones above 20 RNA copies, such clones held over 97% in effectors.

The TCR was taken from a human donor in good health. Some libraries in this study had Jurkat cell RNA spiked in. The sample comprised naive CD8+ T cells from blood, with Jurkat cell RNA spiked in. Subset: FACS-sorted CD8+CD4-CCR7+CD45RA+ naive T cells. The chain carries TRBV20-1 and TRBJ1-5; 8 bases line up with TRBD1. The CDR3 protein is CSAEGTGGSQPQHF. In DNA, the CDR3 is TGCAGTGCTGAAGGGACAGGCGGGAGCCAGCCCCAGCATTTT.